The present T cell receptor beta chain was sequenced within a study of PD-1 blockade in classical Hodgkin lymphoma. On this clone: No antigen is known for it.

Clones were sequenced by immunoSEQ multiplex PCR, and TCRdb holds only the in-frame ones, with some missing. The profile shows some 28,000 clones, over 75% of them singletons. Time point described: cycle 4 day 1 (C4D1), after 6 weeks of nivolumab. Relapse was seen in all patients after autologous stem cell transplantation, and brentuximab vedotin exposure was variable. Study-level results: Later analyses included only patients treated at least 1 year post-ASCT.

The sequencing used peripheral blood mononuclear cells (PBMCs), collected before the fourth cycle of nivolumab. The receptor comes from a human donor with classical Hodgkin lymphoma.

The CDR3 region is CASSKGQGQGYYNEQFF. CDR3 coding DNA: TGTGCCAGCAGTAAAGGGCAGGGACAGGGATACTACAATGAGCAGTTCTTC. The chain is built from TRBV2 and TRBJ2-1; TRBD1 matches 9 bases. The CDR3 sequence is 17 residues long. In germline, CDR1 is SNHLY, CDR2 FYNNEI. V lost 5 bases to trimming and J lost 3 bases; unmatched junction nucleotides: 11.